What follows are 26 T cell receptor beta chains derived from one specimen sequenced in a study of blood T cell repertoires in COVID-19. Using immunoSEQ multiplex PCR, the repertoire was profiled, and TCRdb retains in-frame clones only, with some absent. Among 200,000 to 250,000 clones listed, roughly 86% were seen once. Sequencing was done on a sample of peripheral blood. The source of these receptors is a woman aged 60-70 years with acute or convalescent COVID-19.

The CDR3 loop reads CASSLAGQGFKNIQYF. CDR3 DNA sequence: TGTGCCAGCAGCTTAGCAGGACAGGGTTTCAAAAACATTCAGTACTTC. This chain links TRBV7-2 with TRBJ2-4; 8 bases line up with TRBD1. The CDR3 contains 16 residues. Germline V gene data show CDR1 as SGHTA and CDR2 as FQGNSA. J was trimmed by 3 bases and V by 0 bases; bases with no gene match: 4.

This clone showed up just once. J is TRBJ1-1 and V is TRBV7-9; maybe TRBD1 (6 bases). The germline CDR1 and CDR2 sequences are SEHNR and FQNEAQ (reference sequence). V was cut by 6 bases and J by 4 bases, with 21 bases left in between. The CDR3 length is 16 residues. The CDR3 reads CASRTRPGHGVTEAFF. The CDR3 nucleotides are TGTGCCAGCAGAACAAGACCGGGACACGGTGTCACTGAAGCTTTCTTT.

This chain uses TRBV6-5 with TRBJ1-5; TRBD1 aligns across 10 bases. After removal of 0 bases from V and 16 bases from J, the junction contained 6 bases not matched to a gene. The CDR3 is 13 amino acids. The germline V gene encodes CDR1 MNHEY and CDR2 SVGAGI. The CDR3: CASSYSGTGALHF. The CDR3, as DNA: TGTGCCAGCAGTTACTCGGGGACAGGGGCCTTACATTTT.

V is TRBV3-1 (or the pseudogene TRBV3-2) and J is TRBJ2-7; TRBD1 might be the D (6 bases). V was trimmed by 4 bases and J by 1 base, leaving 8 bases between them. In germline, CDR1 is LGHDT, CDR2 YNNKEL (reference sequence). This CDR3 region has 13 residues. CDR3 sequence reads: CASSRTASYEQYF. The CDR3 nucleotides read TGTGCCAGCAGCCGGACAGCATCCTACGAGCAGTACTTC.

This clone was seen just once. The rearrangement joins TRBV10-2 to TRBJ2-7; TRBD1 aligns across 7 bases. V was clipped by 7 bases and J by 6 bases; unmatched bases: 12. Looked up from germline, CDR1 is WSHSY and CDR2 is SAAADI. CDR3 size: 14 residues. CDR3 loop: CASTQSNRGSEQYF. The CDR3 nucleotides are TGCGCCAGCACCCAGAGCAACAGGGGCTCCGAGCAGTACTTC.

The genes are TRBV5-1 and TRBJ2-1; D uncertain. The V gene lost 4 bases and the J gene lost 3 bases, with 14 bases spanning the gap. Germline values: CDR1 SGHRS, CDR2 YFSETQ. The CDR3 totals 15 residues. The CDR3, as DNA: TGCGCCAGCAGCATGGCCGGTACTTACTACAATGAGCAGTTCTTC. Residues: CASSMAGTYYNEQFF.

V and J are TRBV19 and TRBJ2-3, with D possibly being TRBD1 (6 bases). The germline V and J ends were trimmed by 0 bases and 0 bases, with 13 bases remaining between them. From germline, CDR1 is LNHDA and CDR2 SQIVND (reference sequence). The CDR3 spans 17 residues. The CDR3 spells CASSIEGPGESTDTQYF. CDR3 DNA sequence: TGTGCCAGTAGTATAGAGGGGCCAGGGGAAAGCACAGATACGCAGTATTTT.

This clone was counted once. The chain has TRBV6-6 and TRBJ2-7; 9 bases map to TRBD2. CDR1 and CDR2 (germline): MNHNY, SVGAGI (reference sequence). V lost 2 bases to trimming and J lost 5 bases; unmatched junction nucleotides: 7. The CDR3 loop spans 15 amino acids. The CDR3 region is CASSYGLAGYDEQYF. CDR3 coding DNA: TGTGCCAGCAGTTACGGCCTAGCGGGATACGACGAGCAGTACTTC.

The V call is TRBV19, the J call TRBJ2-4; TRBD1 matches at 11 bases. The germline V gene encodes CDR1 LNHDA and CDR2 SQIVND (reference sequence). The ends lost 6 bases at V and 5 bases at J; junction bases unmatched: 9. The CDR3 has 16 amino acids. The DNA for the CDR3 is TGTGCCAGTAGGACCCCCGGGACAGGGGGTCAAAACATTCAGTACTTC. This codes for CASRTPGTGGQNIQYF.

The chain has TRBV6-5 and TRBJ1-6; tentative D call: TRBD1 (6 bases). Trimming removed 6 bases from V and 3 bases from J, with 12 bases in between. From germline, CDR1 is MNHEY and CDR2 SVGAGI. The CDR3 is made up of 15 amino acids. This chain's CDR3 is CASSIQGIYNSPLHF. For the CDR3, the DNA is TGTGCCAGCAGCATACAGGGAATCTATAATTCACCCCTCCACTTT.

This rearrangement joins TRBV27 to TRBJ1-2, with 8 bases identical to TRBD1. CDR1 is MNHEY, CDR2 SMNVEV, per germline (reference sequence). The trim removed 2 bases at V and 4 bases at J, leaving 9 bases unmatched. This CDR3 contains 16 residues. CDR3 loop: CASSLIKTGGIYGYTF. The CDR3 nucleotides are TGTGCCAGCAGTTTAATAAAAACAGGGGGGATCTATGGCTACACCTTC.

This clone was observed once. The V gene is TRBV5-1, the J gene TRBJ2-6; TRBD2 matches 13 bases. The CDR3 spans 20 residues. Looked up from germline, CDR1 is SGHRS and CDR2 is YFSETQ. J gave up 0 bases and V 0 bases, and 6 bases lay outside the gene matches. CDR3 coding DNA: TGCGCCAGCAGCTTGGCCGGCGGGACTAGCGGGAACTCTGGGGCCAACGTCCTGACTTTC. It encodes CASSLAGGTSGNSGANVLTF.

V is TRBV9 and J is TRBJ2-7; 12 nucleotides agree with TRBD2. There are 15 residues in the CDR3. Germline V gene data show CDR1 as SGDLS and CDR2 as YYNGEE. V was pared by 0 bases and J by 5 bases, with 3 bases of the junction left unmatched. The CDR3 sequence is CASSVELAGGNEQYF. The CDR3 DNA follows: TGTGCCAGCAGCGTAGAACTAGCGGGGGGTAACGAGCAGTACTTC.

The chain joins TRBV5-1 to TRBJ2-7; 7 bases match TRBD2. Germline-derived CDR1 and CDR2 are SGHRS and YFSETQ. V trimming: 1 base; J trimming: 0 bases; junction bases outside the gene matches: 7. CDR3 length equals 16 residues. The CDR3 DNA follows: TGCGCCAGCAGCTTGAGCGGGGTAGAGAGCTCCTACGAGCAGTACTTC. Encoded protein: CASSLSGVESSYEQYF.

This clone was counted many times. The rearrangement uses TRBV19 and TRBJ2-2, with 9 bases that match TRBD1. V trimming: 6 bases; J trimming: 5 bases; junction bases outside the gene matches: 10. Germline V gene lookup returns CDR1 LNHDA and CDR2 SQIVND (reference sequence). This CDR3 is 16 amino acids long. The CDR3 DNA reads TGTGCCAGTAGACCGAGGGGGACAGGGAGGACCGGGGAGCTGTTTTTT. Amino acids: CASRPRGTGRTGELFF.

The chain is built from TRBV6-5 and TRBJ1-1, with D possibly matching TRBD1 (6 bases). CDR1 MNHEY and CDR2 SVGAGI come from the germline V gene. This CDR3 is 14 amino acids long. The germline V and J ends were trimmed by 0 bases and 9 bases, with 14 bases remaining between them. The CDR3 DNA is TGTGCCAGCAGTTACTCGCCAGGACAGTCTCAAGCTTTCTTT. This codes for CASSYSPGQSQAFF.

The chain is built from TRBV7-9 and TRBJ2-4; TRBD2 aligns across 7 bases. The CDR3 extends over 13 amino acids. Per germline, CDR1 SEHNR and CDR2 FQNEAQ (reference sequence). The V segment lost 8 bases and the J segment 2 bases; nucleotides outside the gene matches: 3. The CDR3 reads CASQAGPKNIQYF. Here the CDR3 DNA reads TGTGCCAGCCAAGCGGGGCCCAAAAACATTCAGTACTTC.

This clone has a single count. The V gene is TRBV9, the J gene TRBJ1-6, with D perhaps TRBD1 (5 bases). Germline V CDR1 and CDR2: SGDLS, YYNGEE. The V end lost 1 base, the J end lost 7 bases, and 12 bases lay between the germline ends. The CDR3 has 15 amino acids. The CDR3 coding sequence is TGTGCCAGCAGCGTATCGGCAGGGAACAATTCACCCCTCCACTTT. Translated, it gives CASSVSAGNNSPLHF.

The V gene is TRBV24-1, the J gene TRBJ2-2; a possible D gene is TRBD1 (6 bases). The CDR3 runs to 17 residues. V lost 4 bases, J lost 0 bases, and 14 bases lay in between. From germline, CDR1 is KGHDR and CDR2 SFDVKD. CDR3 DNA: TGTGCCACCAGTGAACCCCCGACAGGCCCGAACACCGGGGAGCTGTTTTTT. Encoded protein: CATSEPPTGPNTGELFF.

V and J are TRBV12-5 and TRBJ2-5; 10 bases map to TRBD1. Trimming took 4 bases from V and 1 from J; bases not matched to a gene: 3. The V gene's germline CDR1 is LGHNT and CDR2 FRNRAP. This CDR3 has 15 residues. CDR3 region: CASGSGTGVQETQYF. Here the CDR3 DNA reads TGTGCTAGTGGTTCGGGGACAGGGGTCCAAGAGACCCAGTACTTC.

The V gene is TRBV7-6, the J gene TRBJ2-2; TRBD2 agrees at 15 bases. V shed 3 bases and J 3 bases; nucleotides not matched to a gene: 8. This CDR3 has 19 amino acids. CDR1 SGHVS and CDR2 FNYEAQ come from the germline V gene. The CDR3 loop reads CASSFSGLAGGPYTGELFF. DNA of the CDR3: TGTGCCAGCAGCTTTTCGGGACTAGCGGGGGGACCCTACACCGGGGAGCTGTTTTTT.

CDR3 sequence (DNA): TGTGCCAGCAGCCCCCCCTCGGGGACAGGGGCTGGAAACACCATATATTTT. The encoded protein is CASSPPSGTGAGNTIYF. The chain carries TRBV21-1 and TRBJ1-3; the table's D call TRBD1 went unverified against the DNA. TRBV21-1 is marked as a pseudogene. CDR3 length equals 17 residues.

This clone was seen a single time. This chain connects TRBV7-8 to TRBJ1-2, with TRBD1 as a possible D gene (5 bases). V lost 2 bases and J 2 bases, leaving 9 bases between the germline ends. Germline-derived CDR1 and CDR2 are SGHVS and FQNEAQ. This CDR3 has 14 amino acids. This chain's CDR3 is CASSLRQRNYGYTF. The DNA of the CDR3 is TGTGCCAGCAGCTTACGACAGAGAAACTATGGCTACACCTTC.

V and J are TRBV28 and TRBJ2-7, with TRBD2 identical over 11 bases. The length of the CDR3 is 15 residues. In germline, CDR1 is MDHEN, CDR2 SYDVKM. Trimming removed 7 bases from V and 3 bases from J; junction bases left unmatched: 8. The CDR3 bases are TGTGCCAGCACCCCTTTGACTAGCGGGATCTACGAGCAGTACTTC. As protein: CASTPLTSGIYEQYF.

The chain couples TRBV29-1 to TRBJ2-7, with TRBD2 matching 9 bases. This CDR3 has 13 amino acids. Trimming took 4 bases from V and 3 from J; bases not matched to a gene: 4. Germline V gene sequence: CDR1 SQVTM, CDR2 ANQGSEA. The CDR3 DNA reads as TGCAGCGTTGTTAGCGGGAGAGACTACGAGCAGTACTTC. It encodes CSVVSGRDYEQYF.

V is TRBV4-1 and J is TRBJ1-4; TRBD1 agrees at 7 bases. The CDR3 spans 15 residues. J gave up 5 bases and V 2 bases, and 5 bases lay outside the gene matches. Germline V gene sequence: CDR1 MGHRA, CDR2 YSYEKL. CDR3 nucleotides: TGCGCCAGCAGCCAACCGGGACAGTTAAATGAAAAACTGTTTTTT. Translation: CASSQPGQLNEKLFF.